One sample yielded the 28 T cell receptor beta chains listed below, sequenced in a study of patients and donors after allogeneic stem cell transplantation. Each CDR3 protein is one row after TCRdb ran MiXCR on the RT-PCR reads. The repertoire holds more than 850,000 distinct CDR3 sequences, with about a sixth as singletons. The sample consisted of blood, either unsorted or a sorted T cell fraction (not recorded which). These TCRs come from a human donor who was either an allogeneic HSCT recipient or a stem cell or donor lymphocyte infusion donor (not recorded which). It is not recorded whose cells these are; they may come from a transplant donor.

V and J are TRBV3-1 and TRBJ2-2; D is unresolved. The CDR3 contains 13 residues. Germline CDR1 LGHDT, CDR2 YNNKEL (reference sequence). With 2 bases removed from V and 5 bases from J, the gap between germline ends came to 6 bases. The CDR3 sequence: CASSQIVTGELFF. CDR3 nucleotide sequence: TGTGCCAGCAGCCAAATAGTAACCGGGGAGCTGTTTTTT.

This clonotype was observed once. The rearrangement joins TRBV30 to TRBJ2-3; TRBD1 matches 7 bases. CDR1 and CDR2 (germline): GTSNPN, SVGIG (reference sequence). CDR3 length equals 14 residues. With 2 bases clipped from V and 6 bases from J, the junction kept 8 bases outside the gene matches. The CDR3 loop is CAWSRTGGRDTQYF. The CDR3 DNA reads TGTGCCTGGAGTCGGACAGGAGGTAGGGATACGCAGTATTTT.

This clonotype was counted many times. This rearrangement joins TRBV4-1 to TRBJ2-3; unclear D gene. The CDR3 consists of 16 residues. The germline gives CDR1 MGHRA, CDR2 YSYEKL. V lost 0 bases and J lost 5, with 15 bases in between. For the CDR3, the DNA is TGCGCCAGCAGCCAAGAAGCGAGAGAAGTCGGAGATACGCAGTATTTT. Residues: CASSQEAREVGDTQYF.

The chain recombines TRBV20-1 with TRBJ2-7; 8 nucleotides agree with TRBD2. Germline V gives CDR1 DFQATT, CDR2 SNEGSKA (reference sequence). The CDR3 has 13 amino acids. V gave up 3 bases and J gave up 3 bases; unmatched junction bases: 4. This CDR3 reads CSARAGTSYEQYF. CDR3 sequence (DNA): TGCAGTGCTAGGGCCGGGACTAGCTACGAGCAGTACTTC.

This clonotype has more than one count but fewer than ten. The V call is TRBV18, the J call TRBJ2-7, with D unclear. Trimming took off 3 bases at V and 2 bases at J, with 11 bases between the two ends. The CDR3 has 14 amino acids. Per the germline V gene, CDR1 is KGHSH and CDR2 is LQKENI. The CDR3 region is CASSPGGGTYEQYF. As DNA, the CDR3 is TGTGCCAGCTCACCGGGTGGTGGGACCTACGAGCAGTACTTC.

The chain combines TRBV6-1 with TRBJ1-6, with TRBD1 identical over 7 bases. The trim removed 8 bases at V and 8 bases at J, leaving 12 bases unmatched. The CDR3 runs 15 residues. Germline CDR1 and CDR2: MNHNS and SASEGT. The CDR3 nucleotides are TGTGCCAGCGTACCCCGCGACAGGGCTTATTCACCCCTCCACTTT. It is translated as CASVPRDRAYSPLHF.

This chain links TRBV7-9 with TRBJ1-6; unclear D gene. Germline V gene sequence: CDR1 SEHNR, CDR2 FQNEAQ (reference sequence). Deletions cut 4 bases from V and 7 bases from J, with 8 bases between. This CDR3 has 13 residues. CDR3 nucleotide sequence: TGTGCCAGCAGCTCAATCCAGAATTCACCCCTCCACTTT. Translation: CASSSIQNSPLHF.

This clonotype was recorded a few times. CDR3 coding DNA: TGCGCCAGCAGCCCCCGGGACAGGGGGCGAACTGAAGCTTTCTTT. Translation: CASSPRDRGRTEAFF. This chain uses TRBV5-1 with TRBJ1-1; 12 bases are a match to TRBD1. V shed 4 bases, J shed 5 bases, and the junction held 6 bases outside the gene matches. Per the germline V gene, CDR1 is SGHRS and CDR2 is YFSETQ. The CDR3 runs 15 residues.

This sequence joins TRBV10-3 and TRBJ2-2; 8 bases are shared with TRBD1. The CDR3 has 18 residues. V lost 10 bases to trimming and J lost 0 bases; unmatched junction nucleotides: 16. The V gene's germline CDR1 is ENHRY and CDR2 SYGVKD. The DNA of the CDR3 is TGTGCCACCCTCCCGGCCAGGGGGCGCGGACCGAACACCGGGGAGCTGTTTTTT. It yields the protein CATLPARGRGPNTGELFF.

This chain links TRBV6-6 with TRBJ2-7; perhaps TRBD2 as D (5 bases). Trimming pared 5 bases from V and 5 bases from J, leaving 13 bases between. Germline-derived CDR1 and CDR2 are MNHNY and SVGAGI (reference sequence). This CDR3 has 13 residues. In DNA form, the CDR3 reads TGTGCCAGCAGTCTAGCCGCTTTTAACGAGCAGTACTTC. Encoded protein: CASSLAAFNEQYF.

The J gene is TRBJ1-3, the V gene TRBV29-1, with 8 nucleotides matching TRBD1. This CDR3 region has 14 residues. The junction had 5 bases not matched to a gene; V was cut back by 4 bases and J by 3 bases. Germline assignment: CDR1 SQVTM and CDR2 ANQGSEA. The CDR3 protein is CSVVTGGIGNTIYF. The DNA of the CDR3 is TGCAGCGTTGTAACAGGGGGAATTGGAAACACCATATATTTT.

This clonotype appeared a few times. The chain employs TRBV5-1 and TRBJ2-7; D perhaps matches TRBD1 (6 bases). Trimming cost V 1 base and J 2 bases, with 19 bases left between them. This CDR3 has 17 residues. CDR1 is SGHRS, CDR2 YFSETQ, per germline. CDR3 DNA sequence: TGCGCCAGCAGCTTGCAGGGGCGGTCGAATCCGCCCTACGAGCAGTACTTC. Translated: CASSLQGRSNPPYEQYF.

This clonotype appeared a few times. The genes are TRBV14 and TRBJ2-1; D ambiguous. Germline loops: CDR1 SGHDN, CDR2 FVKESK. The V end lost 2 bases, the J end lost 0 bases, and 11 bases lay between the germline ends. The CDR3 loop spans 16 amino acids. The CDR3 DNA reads TGTGCCAGCAGCCAAAATCTAGGCCTCTCCTACAATGAGCAGTTCTTC. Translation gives CASSQNLGLSYNEQFF.

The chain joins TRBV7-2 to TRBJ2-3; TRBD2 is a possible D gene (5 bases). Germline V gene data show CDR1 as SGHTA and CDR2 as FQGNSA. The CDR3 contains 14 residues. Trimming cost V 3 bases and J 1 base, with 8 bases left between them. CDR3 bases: TGTGCCAGCAGCTTTGACGGGGGCACAGATACGCAGTATTTT. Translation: CASSFDGGTDTQYF.

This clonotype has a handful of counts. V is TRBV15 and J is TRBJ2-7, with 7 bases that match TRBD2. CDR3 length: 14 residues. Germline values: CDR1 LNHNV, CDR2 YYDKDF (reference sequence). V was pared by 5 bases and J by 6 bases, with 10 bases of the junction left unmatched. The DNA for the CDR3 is TGTGCCACCAGCGTGCGACTAGCCTTAACCGAGCAGTACTTC. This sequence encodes CATSVRLALTEQYF. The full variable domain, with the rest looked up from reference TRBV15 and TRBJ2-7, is DAMVIQNPRYQVTQFGKPVTLSCSQTLNHNVMYWYQQKSSQAPKLLFHYYDKDFNNEADTPDNFQSRRPNTSFCFLDIRSPGLGDTAMYLCATSVRLALTEQYFGPGTRLTVT.

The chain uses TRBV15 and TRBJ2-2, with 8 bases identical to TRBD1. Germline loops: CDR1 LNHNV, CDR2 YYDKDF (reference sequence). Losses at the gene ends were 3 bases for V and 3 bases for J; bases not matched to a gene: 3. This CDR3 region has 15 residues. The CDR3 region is CATSSLTGDTGELFF. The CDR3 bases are TGTGCCACCAGCAGTTTGACAGGGGACACCGGGGAGCTGTTTTTT.

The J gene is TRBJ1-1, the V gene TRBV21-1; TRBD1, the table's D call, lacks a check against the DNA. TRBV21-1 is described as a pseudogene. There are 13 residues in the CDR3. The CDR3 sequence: CASSLGGYSRAFF. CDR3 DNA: TGTGCCAGCAGCTTGGGGGGCTATAGTCGCGCTTTCTTT.

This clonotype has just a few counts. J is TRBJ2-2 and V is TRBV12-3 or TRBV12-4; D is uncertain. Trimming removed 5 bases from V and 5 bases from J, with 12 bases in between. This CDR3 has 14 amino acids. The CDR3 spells CASSRRTLTGELFF. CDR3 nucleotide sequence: TGTGCCAGCAGTCGTCGGACGCTAACCGGGGAGCTGTTTTTT.

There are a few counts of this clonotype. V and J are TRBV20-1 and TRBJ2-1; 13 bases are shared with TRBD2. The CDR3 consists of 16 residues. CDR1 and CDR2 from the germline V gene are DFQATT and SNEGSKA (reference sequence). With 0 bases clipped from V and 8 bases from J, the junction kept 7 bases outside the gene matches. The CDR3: CSARDPRTSGSHEQFF. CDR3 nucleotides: TGCAGTGCTAGAGATCCTAGGACTAGCGGGAGTCATGAGCAGTTCTTC.

The CDR3 DNA reads as TGTGCCAGCAGTTACTCAGGACTCGATGACTACGAGCAGTACTTC. Its translation is CASSYSGLDDYEQYF. The chain employs TRBV6-5 and TRBJ2-7, with a tentative D call TRBD2 (5 bases). V dropped 0 bases and J dropped 3 bases, with 12 bases sitting between them. The germline V gene has CDR1 MNHEY and CDR2 SVGAGI. The CDR3 sequence is 15 residues long.

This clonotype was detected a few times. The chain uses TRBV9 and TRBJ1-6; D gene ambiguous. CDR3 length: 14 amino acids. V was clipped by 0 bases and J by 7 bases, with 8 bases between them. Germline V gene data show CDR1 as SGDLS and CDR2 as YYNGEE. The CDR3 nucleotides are TGTGCCAGCAGCGTAGTGGGTTGGAATTCACCCCTCCACTTT. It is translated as CASSVVGWNSPLHF.

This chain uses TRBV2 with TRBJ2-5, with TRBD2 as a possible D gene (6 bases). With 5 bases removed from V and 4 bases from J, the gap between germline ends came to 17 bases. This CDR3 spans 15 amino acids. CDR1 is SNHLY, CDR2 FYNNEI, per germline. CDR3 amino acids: CASSFPREARETQYF. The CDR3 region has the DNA TGTGCCAGCAGTTTCCCCAGGGAGGCTAGAGAGACCCAGTACTTC. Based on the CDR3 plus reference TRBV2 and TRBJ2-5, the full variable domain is EPEVTQTPSHQVTQMGQEVILRCVPISNHLYFYWYRQILGQKVEFLVSFYNNEISEKSEIFDDQFSVERPDGSNFTLKIRSTKLEDSAMYFCASSFPREARETQYFGPGTRLLVL.

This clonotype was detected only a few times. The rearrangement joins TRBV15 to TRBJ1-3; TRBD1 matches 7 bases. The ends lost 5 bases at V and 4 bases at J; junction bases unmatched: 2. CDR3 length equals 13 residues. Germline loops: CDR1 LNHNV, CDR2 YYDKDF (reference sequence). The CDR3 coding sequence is TGTGCCACCAGCCGGGGACAGGGAAACACCATATATTTT. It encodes CATSRGQGNTIYF.

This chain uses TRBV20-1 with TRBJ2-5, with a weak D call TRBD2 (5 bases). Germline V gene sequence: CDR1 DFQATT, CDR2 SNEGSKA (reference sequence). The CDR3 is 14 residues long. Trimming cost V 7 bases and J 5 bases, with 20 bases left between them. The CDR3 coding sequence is TGCAGTGTGGGCGGGCTAGGGCCAAGGGAGACCCAGTACTTC. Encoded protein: CSVGGLGPRETQYF.

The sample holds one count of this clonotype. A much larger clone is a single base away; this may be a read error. Written as DNA, the CDR3 is TGCAGTGCTAGCCGCCAGGAGAGGGATAATTCACCCCTCCACTTT. It translates to CSASRQERDNSPLHF. The chain recombines TRBV20-1 with TRBJ1-6; the D is unclear. CDR1 and CDR2 from the germline V gene are DFQATT and SNEGSKA (reference sequence). V was cut by 3 bases and J by 5 bases, with 14 bases left in between. The CDR3 runs 15 residues.

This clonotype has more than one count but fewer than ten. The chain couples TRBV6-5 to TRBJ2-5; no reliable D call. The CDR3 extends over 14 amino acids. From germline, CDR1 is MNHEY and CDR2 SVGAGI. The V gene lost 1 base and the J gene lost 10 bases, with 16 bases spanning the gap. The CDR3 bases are TGTGCCAGCAGTTACTGGGCAGCGACGTCGGACCAGTACTTC. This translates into CASSYWAATSDQYF.

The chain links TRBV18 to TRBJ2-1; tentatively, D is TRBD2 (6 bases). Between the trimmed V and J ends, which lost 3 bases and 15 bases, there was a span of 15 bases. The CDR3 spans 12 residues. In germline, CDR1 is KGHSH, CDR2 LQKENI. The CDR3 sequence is CASSPRLDSRFF. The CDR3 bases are TGTGCCAGCTCACCTCGACTAGATTCGCGGTTCTTC.

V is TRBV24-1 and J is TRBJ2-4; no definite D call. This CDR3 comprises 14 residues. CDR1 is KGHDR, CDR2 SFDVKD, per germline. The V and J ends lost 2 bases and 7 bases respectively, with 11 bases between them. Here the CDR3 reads CATSDSGVWNIQYF. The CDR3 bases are TGTGCCACCAGTGATTCTGGTGTGTGGAACATTCAGTACTTC.